One and the same sample provided the 8 T cell receptor beta chains below, sequenced in a study of beta chain features in type 1 diabetes (dated by TCRdb to 2017 to 2018). Receptors were amplified or captured by the immunoSEQ multiplex PCR assay. The entire amount of isolated RNA was reverse transcribed using the High Capacity cDNA Reverse Transcription Kit, so the sequenced TCRB transcripts were expressed ones. TCRdb took this table from immuneACCESS and kept in-frame rearrangements with V and J called. Such tables lack part of the clones; where checked against another copy, unresolved V genes explain under half of the gap, and the rest is unexplained. The sample table shows approximately 470,000 clones, and over 25% are seen once. Around 0.065% of the sample comes from the top ten. Sequenced sample: naive CD4+ T cells from blood. The sample's cell subset or site label is to be understood as: true naive CD4+ T cells. The source is a man younger than 35 in good health.

The chain links TRBV2 to TRBJ2-7; 13 bases fit TRBD2. This CDR3 is 16 amino acids long. The V segment lost 2 bases and the J segment 4 bases; nucleotides outside the gene matches: 5. Germline V gene sequence: CDR1 SNHLY, CDR2 FYNNEI. In DNA form, the CDR3 reads TGTGCCAGCAGTGAAACGGGGACTAGCGGGAAGTACGAGCAGTACTTC. Its translation is CASSETGTSGKYEQYF.

The CDR3 is CASSQVGADIQYF. The CDR3, as DNA: TGTGCCAGCAGCCAAGTAGGGGCGGACATTCAGTACTTC. The rearrangement joins TRBV14 to TRBJ2-4; D is perhaps TRBD1 (5 bases). The CDR3 is 13 residues long. Trimming removed 1 base from V and 8 bases from J, with 9 bases in between. Germline V gene lookup returns CDR1 SGHDN and CDR2 FVKESK. The full variable domain, its missing parts supplied by reference TRBV14 and TRBJ2-4, is EAGVTQFPSHSVIEKGQTVTLRCDPISGHDNLYWYRRVMGKEIKFLLHFVKESKQDESGMPNNRFLAERTGGTYSTLKVQPAELEDSGVYFCASSQVGADIQYFGAGTRLSVL.

This clone has a handful of counts. The gene calls are TRBV28 and TRBJ2-3; 11 nucleotides line up with TRBD2. V was pared by 7 bases and J by 4 bases, with 4 bases of the junction left unmatched. CDR3 length: 14 amino acids. Germline V gives CDR1 MDHEN, CDR2 SYDVKM. As DNA, the CDR3 is TGTGCCAGCAAATGGACTAGCGGGCCAGATACGCAGTATTTT. Amino acids: CASKWTSGPDTQYF.

This clone was seen only a few times. The gene calls are TRBV10-3 and TRBJ2-5; 10 bases map to TRBD2. Germline CDR1 reads ENHRY; CDR2 reads SYGVKD. The ends lost 8 bases at V and 5 bases at J; junction bases unmatched: 11. The CDR3 totals 15 residues. The CDR3, as DNA: TGTGCCATCTCTAGAGGGACTAGCGAAGGGGAGACCCAGTACTTC. This codes for CAISRGTSEGETQYF.

This clone was observed a handful of times. The chain carries TRBV18 and TRBJ2-5, with 10 bases fitting TRBD1. With V trimmed by 5 bases and J by 1 base, 4 bases remained unmatched. This CDR3 is built from 15 residues. The germline V gene has CDR1 KGHSH and CDR2 LQKENI. This CDR3 reads CASSARDRGQETQYF. As DNA, the CDR3 is TGTGCCAGCTCAGCCCGGGACAGGGGCCAAGAGACCCAGTACTTC.

This clone was counted only a few times. The chain carries TRBV29-1 and TRBJ2-1, with a tentative D call TRBD2 (5 bases). V lost 7 bases, J lost 4 bases, and 20 bases lay in between. This CDR3 is built from 15 residues. Looked up from germline, CDR1 is SQVTM and CDR2 is ANQGSEA. The CDR3 is CSARQSGTTYNEQFF. The DNA for the CDR3 is TGCAGCGCTCGCCAAAGCGGCACGACTTACAATGAGCAGTTCTTC.

V is TRBV6-5 and J is TRBJ2-3; D is possibly TRBD1 or TRBD2 (5 bases each). The CDR3 covers 15 residues. The V gene's germline CDR1 is MNHEY and CDR2 SVGAGI. Trimming stripped 6 bases from V and 4 bases from J, with 17 bases between. CDR3 sequence reads: CASRPRRDAADTQYF. As DNA, the CDR3 is TGTGCCAGCAGGCCGAGAAGGGACGCGGCAGATACGCAGTATTTT.

In this sample, this clone turned up a few times. The CDR3 bases are TGTGCCAGCAGTGAACCACCGGGGAACAGAGGGGAGACCCAGTACTTC. Translating gives CASSEPPGNRGETQYF. The chain couples TRBV25-1 to TRBJ2-5; tentative D call: TRBD2 (5 bases). The CDR3 runs 16 residues. The germline V gene encodes CDR1 MGHDK and CDR2 SYGVNS. The germline V and J ends were trimmed by 2 bases and 5 bases, with 18 bases remaining between them.